A single sample is the source of the 25 T cell receptor beta chains below, sequenced in a study of T cells in Graves' hyperthyroidism and ophthalmopathy. RNA transcripts provided the source from which TCR beta CDR3 regions were amplified. HTBI primers were the set used in a first-round RT-PCR of the TCR CDR3. A single record per CDR3 protein comes from TCRdb applying MiXCR to the multiplex PCR reads. Of approximately 870,000 distinct CDR3 sequences detected, approximately 40% appear once; the ten largest clones hold approximately 8.7%. The sample comprised blood. The origin of the receptors is a man aged 18 to 30 with Graves' hyperthyroidism.

This clonotype was detected only a few times. CDR3 sequence: CASSIEDGGQPQHF. The DNA of the CDR3 is TGTGCCAGTAGTATAGAGGACGGGGGGCAGCCCCAGCATTTT. The V gene is TRBV19, the J gene TRBJ1-5; D is possibly TRBD1 (5 bases). The CDR3 is made up of 14 amino acids. Per the germline V gene, CDR1 is LNHDA and CDR2 is SQIVND (reference sequence). V lost 0 bases to trimming and J lost 7 bases, with 10 bases between them.

This clonotype occurred a few times. The gene calls are TRBV12-3 or TRBV12-4 and TRBJ1-1, with D tentatively TRBD1 (5 bases). The germline V and J ends were trimmed by 3 bases and 6 bases, with 11 bases remaining between them. The CDR3 runs to 13 residues. CDR3 protein: CASSLAGWPEAFF. CDR3 sequence (DNA): TGTGCCAGCAGTTTGGCAGGGTGGCCTGAAGCTTTCTTT.

This clonotype appeared a single time. The chain combines TRBV25-1 with TRBJ1-2; 8 bases map to TRBD1. The trim removed 6 bases at V and 5 bases at J, leaving 11 bases unmatched. CDR1 and CDR2 from the germline V gene are MGHDK and SYGVNS. This CDR3 has 15 amino acids. The CDR3 DNA sequence: TGTGCCAGCAGGTACCGGGACAGGCCCCATTATGGCTACACCTTC. It codes for CASRYRDRPHYGYTF.

V usage is TRBV20-1 and J usage is TRBJ1-1, with D tentatively TRBD1 (5 bases). The length of the CDR3 is 12 residues. Trimming removed 3 bases at V and 10 bases at J, with 15 bases between. Germline V gene data show CDR1 as DFQATT and CDR2 as SNEGSKA (reference sequence). CDR3: CSASTGLLGAFF. DNA of the CDR3: TGCAGTGCTAGCACGGGACTGCTCGGAGCTTTCTTT.

On this clonotype: The CDR3 ends on some other residue instead of the conserved phenylalanine or tryptophan, so this is likely a read error. The DNA is omitted, as the CDR3 cannot be located on it reliably, and the CDR3 follows TCRdb's listing. The chain uses TRBV7-2 and TRBJ1-4; TRBD1, the table's D call, was not compared with the DNA. Germline lookup yields CDR1 SGHTA and CDR2 FQGNSA. The CDR3 region is 9 residues in length, termini included. The CDR3 here is CASSLRGAH.

In its sample, this clonotype was seen many times. This chain links TRBV20-1 with TRBJ1-2; no definite D call. This CDR3 contains 13 residues. The germline V and J ends were trimmed by 1 base and 6 bases, with 12 bases remaining between them. Germline V lookup: CDR1 DFQATT, CDR2 SNEGSKA (reference sequence). CDR3 protein: CSARGGSRNGYTF. The CDR3, as DNA: TGCAGTGCTAGAGGGGGATCGAGGAATGGCTACACCTTC.

This clonotype was detected ten times or more. The J gene is TRBJ2-7, the V gene TRBV10-3; 8 bases agree with TRBD1. Germline values: CDR1 ENHRY, CDR2 SYGVKD. CDR3 length equals 15 residues. The V and J ends lost 5 bases and 2 bases, in that order; junction bases with no gene match: 8. The CDR3 sequence is CAISSGQGKAYEQYF. CDR3 coding DNA: TGTGCCATCAGTTCAGGACAGGGTAAAGCCTACGAGCAGTACTTC.

This rearrangement joins TRBV12-3 or TRBV12-4 to TRBJ2-7; 9 bases align to TRBD1. V shed 3 bases, J shed 6 bases, and the junction held 3 bases outside the gene matches. The CDR3 extends over 13 amino acids. The CDR3 DNA sequence: TGTGCCAGCAGTTTTACAGGGGGCGTCGAGCAGTACTTC. Protein product: CASSFTGGVEQYF.

The count of this clonotype is one. The rearrangement uses TRBV19 and TRBJ1-5; TRBD1 might be the D (5 bases). The ends were cut back, 4 bases at V and 5 bases at J, with 12 bases in the middle. Germline CDR1 and CDR2: LNHDA and SQIVND (reference sequence). This CDR3 has 14 amino acids. CDR3 sequence (DNA): TGTGCCAGTAGTAACCCAGGGTTGGATCAGCCCCAGCATTTT. It is translated as CASSNPGLDQPQHF.

Many counts were recorded for this clonotype. The chain is built from TRBV20-1 and TRBJ2-5, with D perhaps matching TRBD2 (5 bases). V was shortened by 5 bases and J by 4 bases, with 11 bases between the two germline ends. This CDR3 is 12 amino acids long. Germline V lookup: CDR1 DFQATT, CDR2 SNEGSKA (reference sequence). DNA of the CDR3: TGCAGTGCTCGGGCAGGAGGAGAGACCCAGTACTTC. Protein sequence: CSARAGGETQYF.

The sample holds many counts of this clonotype. V is TRBV2 and J is TRBJ1-1; D not resolved. The CDR3 is made up of 14 amino acids. Trimming left V 8 bases short and J 3 bases short, with 16 bases between. CDR1 is SNHLY, CDR2 FYNNEI, per germline. DNA of the CDR3: TGTGCCAGCTCTAGTCAACAGTCAGACACTGAAGCTTTCTTT. It specifies CASSSQQSDTEAFF.

For this clonotype: The junction differs from germline at one of its ends, possibly a read error. V usage is TRBV7-9 and J usage is TRBJ1-1; possible D gene TRBD1, 6 bases. The CDR3 is made up of 15 amino acids. Germline CDR1 reads SEHNR; CDR2 reads FQNEAQ (reference sequence). CDR3 amino acids: CASSQDEGGGTEAFF. The CDR3 DNA is TGCGCCAGCAGCCAAGATGAAGGGGGGGGCACTGAAGCTTTTTTT. Full variable domain (missing parts from reference TRBV7-9 and TRBJ1-1): DTGVSQNPRHKITKRGQNVTFRCDPISEHNRLYWYRQTLGQGPEFLTYFQNEAQLEKSRLLSDRFSAERPKGSFSTLEIQRTEQGDSAMYLCASSQDEGGGTEAFFGQGTRLTVV.

V is TRBV7-6 and J is TRBJ1-1; 9 nucleotides match TRBD1. This CDR3 comprises 14 residues. Germline CDR1 and CDR2: SGHVS and FNYEAQ. The ends lost 3 bases at V and 7 bases at J; junction bases unmatched: 6. The CDR3 DNA is TGTGCCAGCAGCTTGGGACAGGGTGGGGTTGAAGCTTTCTTT. This sequence encodes CASSLGQGGVEAFF.

The table lists this clonotype with many counts. Here the CDR3 DNA reads TGCGCCAGCAGGGACGGACAGAGTTACCAAGAGACCCAGTACTTC. Translation gives CASRDGQSYQETQYF. The chain combines TRBV10-2 with TRBJ2-5, with D possibly being TRBD1 (6 bases). From germline, CDR1 is WSHSY and CDR2 SAAADI. V was trimmed by 6 bases and J by 0 bases, leaving 14 bases between them. This CDR3 has 15 amino acids.

This rearrangement joins TRBV5-6 to TRBJ2-6; the D gene is possibly TRBD1 (6 bases). Germline CDR1 SGHDT, CDR2 YYEEEE. V was trimmed by 5 bases and J by 0 bases, leaving 15 bases between them. This CDR3 has 17 residues. The DNA for the CDR3 is TGTGCCAGCAGTTTACTGACAGGTTTCTCTGGGGCCAACGTCCTGACTTTC. Its protein is CASSLLTGFSGANVLTF.

V and J are TRBV27 and TRBJ2-5; 7 bases align to TRBD1. This CDR3 is 15 amino acids long. The germline gives CDR1 MNHEY, CDR2 SMNVEV (reference sequence). Trimming removed 5 bases from V and 5 bases from J; junction bases left unmatched: 11. The CDR3 DNA reads as TGTGCCAGCAGTCCGAGGGACAGAGTGGGGGAGACCCAGTACTTC. Amino acid sequence: CASSPRDRVGETQYF.

The genes are TRBV20-1 and TRBJ2-5, with 15 bases fitting TRBD2. V trimming: 4 bases; J trimming: 5 bases; junction bases outside the gene matches: 8. Germline lookup yields CDR1 DFQATT and CDR2 SNEGSKA (reference sequence). The CDR3 covers 16 residues. CDR3: CSATGTSGRLQETQYF. CDR3 DNA sequence: TGCAGTGCTACCGGGACTAGCGGGAGGTTGCAGGAGACCCAGTACTTC.

V and J are TRBV10-2 and TRBJ1-4, with TRBD1 matching over 7 bases. Germline V gene lookup returns CDR1 WSHSY and CDR2 SAAADI. J was trimmed by 7 bases and V by 7 bases; bases with no gene match: 18. The CDR3 is 17 amino acids. The CDR3 nucleotides are TGCGCCAGCAATAGCGCCGGAGACAGGGAGCTGAGTGAAAAACTGTTTTTT. Translated: CASNSAGDRELSEKLFF.

The CDR3 sequence is CASSPQGVNSPLHF. The CDR3, as DNA: TGTGCCAGCAGCCCACAGGGGGTTAATTCACCCCTCCACTTT. The rearrangement uses TRBV7-8 and TRBJ1-6; the match to TRBD1 covers 8 bases. J was trimmed by 6 bases and V by 5 bases; bases with no gene match: 3. The length of the CDR3 is 14 residues. CDR1 and CDR2 (germline): SGHVS, FQNEAQ.

This chain connects TRBV6-6 to TRBJ1-1; D gene unclear. The CDR3 runs to 12 residues. From germline, CDR1 is MNHNY and CDR2 SVGAGI (reference sequence). Trimming stripped 10 bases from V and 1 base from J, with 10 bases between. The CDR3 reads CATRTANTEAFF. CDR3 DNA sequence: TGTGCCACCCGGACGGCGAACACTGAAGCTTTCTTT.

A few counts support this clonotype. V is TRBV5-1 and J is TRBJ2-7, with D perhaps TRBD2 (6 bases). CDR3 length equals 14 residues. Trimming left V 0 bases short and J 7 bases short, with 14 bases between. The germline gives CDR1 SGHRS, CDR2 YFSETQ. CDR3 bases: TGCGCCAGCAGCTTGGAGGTCGGGGGTGGGGAGCAGTACTTC. Protein sequence: CASSLEVGGGEQYF.

As for this clonotype: The final CDR3 position lacks the conserved phenylalanine or tryptophan, pointing to a likely read error. This chain uses TRBV2 with TRBJ1-6, with D perhaps matching TRBD1 (5 bases). Trimming pared 8 bases from V and 8 bases from J, leaving 10 bases between. The length of the CDR3 is 12 residues. Germline CDR1 and CDR2: SNHLY and FYNNEI. CDR3 residues: CASSSRDSPLHL. CDR3 DNA: TGTGCCAGCTCGTCCAGGGATTCACCCCTCCACCTT.

This clonotype was observed many times. The rearrangement uses TRBV20-1 and TRBJ1-1, with a tentative D call TRBD1 (5 bases). Germline V gene lookup returns CDR1 DFQATT and CDR2 SNEGSKA (reference sequence). V was pared by 6 bases and J by 1 base, with 12 bases between. This CDR3 has 13 amino acids. The CDR3 region is CSALQGRNTEAFF. The CDR3 region has the DNA TGCAGTGCCCTTCAGGGTCGGAACACTGAAGCTTTCTTT.

This chain joins TRBV9 and TRBJ2-7, with TRBD2 matching over 7 bases. Germline values: CDR1 SGDLS, CDR2 YYNGEE. The CDR3 covers 14 residues. Germline trimming cut 3 bases from V and 4 bases from J; bases unmatched to any gene: 7. CDR3 bases: TGTGCCAGCAGCGCGACTAGCTATCCGTACGAGCAGTACTTC. Its translation is CASSATSYPYEQYF.

This clonotype was counted only a few times. The CDR3 is CASSLTYGAYEQYF. In DNA form, the CDR3 reads TGCGCCAGCAGCTTGACTTACGGAGCCTACGAGCAGTACTTC. The chain recombines TRBV5-1 with TRBJ2-7; no firm D call. Germline-derived CDR1 and CDR2 are SGHRS and YFSETQ. The ends were cut back, 1 base at V and 2 bases at J, with 10 bases in the middle. The CDR3 consists of 14 residues.